The 20 T cell receptor beta chains below all came from one sample that was sequenced in a study of blood T cell repertoires in COVID-19 (dated by TCRdb to the early 2020s). Receptors were amplified or captured by the immunoSEQ multiplex PCR assay. In TCRdb, the immuneACCESS table is reduced to in-frame sequences with V and J assigned. These tables do not hold every clone; where another copy was compared, an unresolved V gene accounts for under half, and the others remain unexplained. The sample data list approximately 210,000 clones, and around four fifths of these were observed just once. The biggest ten clones account for under 3% of the sample. Sequences were obtained from peripheral blood. The receptors come from a woman aged 70 to 79 with active or convalescent COVID-19.

The chain joins TRBV6-5 to TRBJ1-6; possible D gene TRBD1, 6 bases. V was clipped by 6 bases and J by 7 bases, with 16 bases between them. Germline V lookup: CDR1 MNHEY, CDR2 SVGAGI. The CDR3 sequence is 15 residues long. CDR3 sequence reads: CASSPQGEDNSPLHF. CDR3 sequence (DNA): TGTGCCAGCAGCCCACAGGGAGAAGACAATTCACCCCTCCACTTT.

Here the CDR3 reads CASSLDIAGATDTQYF. DNA for the CDR3: TGTGCCAGCAGCTTGGATATTGCAGGGGCGACAGATACGCAGTATTTT. This chain uses TRBV7-9 with TRBJ2-3, with TRBD1 as a possible D gene (6 bases). CDR1 and CDR2 (germline): SEHNR, FQNEAQ (reference sequence). The CDR3 spans 16 residues. The V gene lost 3 bases and the J gene lost 3 bases, with 16 bases spanning the gap.

This rearrangement joins TRBV3-1 (or the pseudogene TRBV3-2) to TRBJ1-2; no clear D gene. V lost 3 bases and J lost 2, with 10 bases in between. This CDR3 has 14 residues. Germline CDR1 and CDR2: LGHDT and YNNKEL (reference sequence). The CDR3 DNA reads as TGTGCCAGCAGCCACGAGGGATTAAACTATGGCTACACCTTC. This sequence encodes CASSHEGLNYGYTF.

This clone occurred once. The chain employs TRBV3-1 (or the pseudogene TRBV3-2) and TRBJ2-5; 9 bases align to TRBD2. CDR1 LGHDT and CDR2 YNNKEL come from the germline V gene (reference sequence). V lost 3 bases to trimming and J lost 0 bases; unmatched junction nucleotides: 5. The CDR3 is 16 residues long. The CDR3 nucleotides are TGTGCCAGCAGCCAGACGGCTAGCGGGGACCAAGAGACCCAGTACTTC. Amino acid sequence: CASSQTASGDQETQYF.

This clone came up a few times. This chain uses TRBV19 with TRBJ1-5; no definite D call. Trimming stripped 5 bases from V and 1 base from J, with 12 bases between. CDR3 size: 15 residues. Germline CDR1 is LNHDA and CDR2 is SQIVND (reference sequence). CDR3 residues: CASSVDWRSNQPQHF. CDR3 DNA: TGTGCCAGTAGTGTCGACTGGAGGAGCAATCAGCCCCAGCATTTT.

The chain carries TRBV28 and TRBJ1-1; D not resolved. This CDR3 is 12 amino acids long. Trimming took 5 bases from V and 1 from J, leaving 5 bases between them. Germline lookup yields CDR1 MDHEN and CDR2 SYDVKM. The CDR3 nucleotides are TGTGCCAGCAGTCTACCGAACACTGAAGCTTTCTTT. Its protein product is CASSLPNTEAFF. Filled out from reference TRBV28 and TRBJ1-1, the complete variable domain reads DVKVTQSSRYLVKRTGEKVFLECVQDMDHENMFWYRQDPGLGLRLIYFSYDVKMKEKGDIPEGYSVSREKKERFSLILESASTNQTSMYLCASSLPNTEAFFGQGTRLTVV.

The V call is TRBV5-4, the J call TRBJ1-4; 7 bases are shared with TRBD1. CDR3 length equals 14 residues. In germline, CDR1 is SGHNT, CDR2 YYREEE (reference sequence). V lost 4 bases and J lost 6; bases outside the gene matches: 6. The CDR3: CASSPGTDHEKLFF. CDR3 sequence (DNA): TGTGCCAGCAGCCCCGGGACAGACCATGAAAAACTGTTTTTT. Based on the CDR3 plus reference TRBV5-4 and TRBJ1-4, the full variable domain is ETGVTQSPTHLIKTRGQQVTLRCSSQSGHNTVSWYQQALGQGPQFIFQYYREEENGRGNFPPRFSGLQFPNYSSELNVNALELDDSALYLCASSPGTDHEKLFFGSGTQLSVL.

The chain links TRBV10-1 to TRBJ1-1, with a weak D call TRBD1 (5 bases). CDR3 length equals 14 residues. With 6 bases removed from V and 0 bases from J, the gap between germline ends came to 11 bases. Germline lookup yields CDR1 WNHNN and CDR2 SYGVQD (reference sequence). Here the CDR3 DNA reads TGCGCCAGCAGCGGTACAGGAATGAACACTGAAGCTTTCTTT. Amino acids: CASSGTGMNTEAFF.

The CDR3 region is CASSQVTSGKRMETQYF. The DNA for the CDR3 is TGCGCCAGCAGCCAAGTCACTAGCGGTAAGAGAATGGAGACCCAGTACTTC. The chain recombines TRBV4-1 with TRBJ2-5; 8 nucleotides match TRBD2. Germline V gene lookup returns CDR1 MGHRA and CDR2 YSYEKL. V was clipped by 1 base and J by 5 bases; unmatched bases: 12. The CDR3 covers 17 residues.

The genes are TRBV3-1 (or the pseudogene TRBV3-2) and TRBJ2-3, with TRBD2 identical over 12 bases. The germline CDR1 and CDR2 sequences are LGHDT and YNNKEL (reference sequence). This CDR3 spans 16 amino acids. The junction had 4 bases not matched to a gene; V was cut back by 1 base and J by 5 bases. The CDR3 here is CASSQGLAGAEDTQYF. CDR3 bases: TGTGCCAGCAGCCAAGGACTAGCGGGAGCGGAAGATACGCAGTATTTT.

The chain joins TRBV27 to TRBJ1-3, with D possibly matching TRBD1 (5 bases). This CDR3 has 15 residues. The V and J ends lost 0 bases and 4 bases respectively, with 10 bases between them. The germline gives CDR1 MNHEY, CDR2 SMNVEV (reference sequence). CDR3 coding DNA: TGTGCCAGCAGTTTATCTGGGACTAGCGGAAACACCATATATTTT. Translating gives CASSLSGTSGNTIYF.

The chain is built from TRBV11-2 and TRBJ1-6, with TRBD1 identical over 9 bases. The germline V gene encodes CDR1 SGHAT and CDR2 FQNNGV. Trimming at V came to 4 bases and at J to 8 bases, leaving 12 bases not matched to a gene. This CDR3 region has 17 residues. CDR3 coding DNA: TGTGCCAGCAGCTCCCCTCCCGGGACAGGGCCCTATTCACCCCTCCACTTT. This translates into CASSSPPGTGPYSPLHF.

The V and J genes are TRBV5-5 and TRBJ2-5, with unresolved D. From germline, CDR1 is SGHKS and CDR2 YYEKEE (reference sequence). The V gene lost 1 base and the J gene lost 1 base, with 8 bases spanning the gap. The CDR3 loop spans 14 amino acids. The CDR3 nucleotides read TGTGCCAGCAGCTTGCCGGTAACCCAAGAGACCCAGTACTTC. Its translation is CASSLPVTQETQYF.

The V call is TRBV24-1, the J call TRBJ1-5; 8 positions agree with TRBD1. CDR1 and CDR2 (germline): KGHDR, SFDVKD. The CDR3 spans 14 residues. The V segment lost 6 bases and the J segment 7 bases; nucleotides outside the gene matches: 7. CDR3 DNA: TGTGCCACCAGTCCAGGGGGCTTAGGACAGCCCCAGCATTTT. Translating gives CATSPGGLGQPQHF.

This clone occurred once. V is TRBV29-1 and J is TRBJ2-5; 7 nucleotides line up with TRBD2. V shed 1 base and J 4 bases; nucleotides not matched to a gene: 9. The CDR3 loop spans 15 amino acids. Germline V gene sequence: CDR1 SQVTM, CDR2 ANQGSEA. This CDR3 is CSVEAWEGRGETQYF. The CDR3 DNA sequence: TGCAGCGTTGAAGCCTGGGAGGGCCGGGGAGAGACCCAGTACTTC. Supplemented by reference TRBV29-1 and TRBJ2-5, the full variable domain reads SAVISQKPSRDICQRGTSLTIQCQVDSQVTMMFWYRQQPGQSLTLIATANQGSEATYESGFVIDKFPISRPNLTFSTLTVSNMSPEDSSIYLCSVEAWEGRGETQYFGPGTRLLVL.

V and J are TRBV7-2 and TRBJ1-3, with D possibly TRBD1 on 6 matching bases. Germline V lookup: CDR1 SGHTA, CDR2 FQGNSA. V lost 2 bases to trimming and J lost 4 bases, with 12 bases between them. The CDR3 covers 15 residues. CDR3 sequence: CASSLQGLEGNTIYF. As DNA, the CDR3 is TGTGCCAGCAGCTTACAGGGGTTGGAGGGAAACACCATATATTTT.

The gene calls are TRBV11-2 and TRBJ2-7, with D maybe TRBD2 (6 bases). Trimming took off 9 bases at V and 5 bases at J, with 17 bases between the two ends. The CDR3 consists of 13 residues. Germline V gene lookup returns CDR1 SGHAT and CDR2 FQNNGV. CDR3: CARAGLYSDEQYF. CDR3 nucleotides: TGTGCCAGGGCGGGACTCTACAGCGACGAGCAGTACTTC.

This sequence joins TRBV7-9 and TRBJ2-2, with 7 bases that match TRBD2. The CDR3 length is 16 residues. Trimming at V came to 5 bases and at J to 1 base, leaving 7 bases not matched to a gene. The germline CDR1 and CDR2 sequences are SEHNR and FQNEAQ (reference sequence). Here the CDR3 DNA reads TGTGCCAGCAGCGGGGGGGACCCGCTGAACACCGGGGAGCTGTTTTTT. This gives the protein CASSGGDPLNTGELFF.

This clone was recorded at least ten times. Its ends do not fully match the called genes, so a read error is possible. The rearrangement joins TRBV2 to TRBJ2-7, with D hard to call. Germline V gene data show CDR1 as SNHLY and CDR2 as FYNNEI. The CDR3 extends over 14 amino acids. The CDR3 nucleotides read TGTGCCAGTACTATAGTCATGGGTTCCTCCGAGCAGTACTTC. Translated: CASTIVMGSSEQYF.

The chain combines TRBV29-1 with TRBJ1-5; 10 nucleotides align to TRBD1. The CDR3 has 13 residues. The V and J ends lost 6 bases and 6 bases, in that order; junction bases with no gene match: 5. CDR1 and CDR2 from the germline V gene are SQVTM and ANQGSEA. CDR3 loop: CSVLGDRGQPQHF. CDR3 in DNA: TGCAGCGTCCTCGGGGACAGGGGTCAGCCCCAGCATTTT.